This is a list of T cell receptor beta chains from one sample in a study of blood T cell repertoires in COVID-19. Produced via immunoSEQ multiplex PCR; TCRdb's table is partial and in-frame only. The table lists nearly 50,000 clones, 86% of them singletons. The sequencing input was peripheral blood. The receptors originated from a woman aged 55-70 years with acute or convalescent COVID-19. Each CDR3 is given without its conserved first and last residue. The order of the fields is J gene, V gene, CDR3 protein.

j_call: TRBJ1-5; v_call: TRBV19; cdr3_aa: ASSPTRTFSSGDQPQH
j_call: TRBJ1-2; v_call: TRBV15; cdr3_aa: ATSRGRQDYGYT
j_call: TRBJ2-2; v_call: TRBV24-1; cdr3_aa: ATSVAGPGELF
j_call: TRBJ1-2; v_call: TRBV4-1; cdr3_aa: ASSQGWGLNYGYT
j_call: TRBJ1-5; v_call: TRBV19; cdr3_aa: ASKRDSTPASNQPQH
j_call: TRBJ2-1; v_call: TRBV19; cdr3_aa: ASSTRSLAYEQF
j_call: TRBJ1-1; v_call: TRBV9; cdr3_aa: ASSVVPGGWNTEAF
j_call: TRBJ2-1; v_call: TRBV15; cdr3_aa: ATSRPGTGHNEQF
j_call: TRBJ1-5; v_call: TRBV5-8; cdr3_aa: ASSFGDGQPQH
j_call: TRBJ1-1; v_call: TRBV7-9; cdr3_aa: ASSFGEGTEAF
j_call: TRBJ2-3; v_call: TRBV12-3/TRBV12-4; cdr3_aa: ASRQTRTDTQY
j_call: TRBJ1-4; v_call: TRBV7-9; cdr3_aa: ASSLDPTGAAKLF
j_call: TRBJ2-1; v_call: TRBV9; cdr3_aa: ASSVGGGAYNEQF
j_call: TRBJ1-2; v_call: TRBV29-1; cdr3_aa: SVGAGKPGGYT
j_call: TRBJ2-5; v_call: TRBV11-2; cdr3_aa: ASSHGGGFRTAQY
j_call: TRBJ2-2; v_call: TRBV18; cdr3_aa: ASSPQGSVGELF
j_call: TRBJ1-5; v_call: TRBV21-1; cdr3_aa: ASSTRGNQPQH
j_call: TRBJ1-2; v_call: TRBV6-5; cdr3_aa: ASSKYSYGYT
j_call: TRBJ1-2; v_call: TRBV15; cdr3_aa: ATSSETRGYYT
j_call: TRBJ1-5; v_call: TRBV2; cdr3_aa: ASGLGGWPQH
j_call: TRBJ2-7; v_call: TRBV11-2; cdr3_aa: ASSPIGGRDYYEQY
j_call: TRBJ2-7; v_call: TRBV7-3; cdr3_aa: ASSLNSGMGYEQY
j_call: TRBJ2-1; v_call: TRBV7-2; cdr3_aa: ASSFGGGTYNEQF
j_call: TRBJ1-1; v_call: TRBV5-1; cdr3_aa: ASSWAGGNTEAF
j_call: TRBJ1-6; v_call: TRBV6-2/TRBV6-3; cdr3_aa: ASSDRVHSPLH
j_call: TRBJ2-3; v_call: TRBV19; cdr3_aa: ASSRQQGTSTDTQY
j_call: TRBJ1-2; v_call: TRBV5-1; cdr3_aa: ASSQLAGQGVNGYT
j_call: TRBJ1-4; v_call: TRBV19; cdr3_aa: ASSIQGSNEKLF